These T cell receptor beta chains were read from a single sample in a study of cytomegalovirus exposure and HLA in healthy donors. Only in-frame clones appear in the TCRdb table, and some are missing; sequencing was by immunoSEQ multiplex PCR. Of 85,000 to 120,000 clones listed, approximately 87% are singletons. Sequencing used PBMCs. These receptor sequences come from a man between 35 and 55 years old in good health and CMV-seronegative. Each CDR3 is given without its conserved first and last residue.

V gene,CDR3 length,J gene,CDR3 protein
TRBV19,15,TRBJ1-2,ASTPRTGDTINYGYT
TRBV10-3,9,TRBJ2-4,AARGGDIQY
TRBV12-5,12,TRBJ1-1,ASGVTGGPAEAF
TRBV5-1,13,TRBJ2-3,ASMTSGGAPDTQY
TRBV5-6,13,TRBJ2-5,ASSSDRAYQETQY
TRBV4-1,14,TRBJ1-5,ASSQVWTGSNQPQH
TRBV5-4,12,TRBJ1-1,ASSLSTGNTEAF
TRBV10-3,14,TRBJ1-5,AISEIEGADNQPQH
TRBV27,11,TRBJ1-2,ASATGTGYGYT
TRBV6-4,12,TRBJ1-1,ASSAGQGRTEAF